These 19 T cell receptor beta chains were all obtained from the same sample, sequenced in a study of metastatic and nonmetastatic thyroid tumors. No patient received treatment before thyroid surgery. TCRdb used MiXCR to call clones anew from the PCR reads. The table lists approximately 3,500 clones, approximately 40% of them singletons. Sequenced input: adjacent normal tissue. These receptors all come from a female donor with papillary thyroid cancer or a benign thyroid nodule (not recorded which). Some clones in this sample may be carry-over from other donors' samples.

This chain uses TRBV2 with TRBJ2-7; D call uncertain. V lost 3 bases and J lost 0, with 15 bases in between. The germline CDR1 and CDR2 sequences are SNHLY and FYNNEI. This CDR3 is built from 16 residues. DNA of the CDR3: TGTGCCAGCAGTGATGTTGGTACAATTAGCTCCTACGAGCAGTACTTC. Its protein product is CASSDVGTISSYEQYF.

This clone was recorded a few times. The junction departs from the called germline gene at one end, perhaps through a read error. The genes are TRBV6-5 and TRBJ2-3; TRBD2 might be the D (5 bases). Germline V CDR1 and CDR2: MNHEY, SVGAGI. The CDR3 spans 14 residues. The CDR3 protein is CASIYEGVTDTQYF. In DNA, the CDR3 is TGTGCCAGCATTTACGAGGGCGTTACCGATACGCAGTATTTT.

This chain links TRBV6-1 with TRBJ1-6; a possible D gene is TRBD1 (5 bases). Trimming took off 7 bases at V and 8 bases at J, with 18 bases between the two ends. CDR1 and CDR2 from the germline V gene are MNHNS and SASEGT. The CDR3 totals 15 residues. The CDR3 bases are TGTGCCAGCACTTCACGGGAGTTAGGGGATTCACCCCTCCACTTT. Translating gives CASTSRELGDSPLHF.

This chain joins TRBV9 and TRBJ1-2; D not resolved. V was clipped by 3 bases and J by 3 bases, with 12 bases between them. This CDR3 has 14 residues. Germline values: CDR1 SGDLS, CDR2 YYNGEE. CDR3 DNA: TGTGCCAGCAGCGCAGATGGCGGATACTATGGCTACACCTTC. Protein product: CASSADGGYYGYTF.

Relative to its sample, this clone is medium-sized (0.01 to 0.1%). The CDR3 protein is CASSDPGQGTDTQYF. In nucleotides, the CDR3 is TGTGCCAGCTCCGACCCGGGACAGGGCACAGATACGCAGTATTTT. The chain employs TRBV27 and TRBJ2-3; TRBD1 matches 8 bases. The CDR3 is 15 amino acids. Germline CDR1 and CDR2: MNHEY and SMNVEV (reference sequence). Losses at the gene ends were 8 bases for V and 1 base for J; bases not matched to a gene: 8.

There are a few counts of this clone. The CDR3 coding sequence is TGTGCCAGCAGTTTGACTAGCGGGGCCCTCACAGATACGCAGTATTTT. It specifies CASSLTSGALTDTQYF. The V call is TRBV6-2 or TRBV6-3, the J call TRBJ2-3; 11 bases are a match to TRBD2. CDR1 and CDR2 (germline): MNHEY, SVGEGT. V was clipped by 4 bases and J by 2 bases; unmatched bases: 5. This CDR3 comprises 16 residues.

This chain's CDR3 is CASSLGSTGSLYGYTF. The CDR3 DNA is TGTGCCAGCAGCTTAGGTTCGACAGGATCGCTGTATGGCTACACCTTC. The chain links TRBV11-2 to TRBJ1-2; D is perhaps TRBD1 (6 bases). Germline loops: CDR1 SGHAT, CDR2 FQNNGV. CDR3 length: 16 residues. V was trimmed by 1 base and J by 5 bases, leaving 17 bases between them.

The V gene is TRBV20-1, the J gene TRBJ1-5; 10 positions match TRBD1. The V and J ends lost 2 bases and 0 bases, in that order; junction bases with no gene match: 13. This CDR3 has 19 residues. Per the germline V gene, CDR1 is DFQATT and CDR2 is SNEGSKA (reference sequence). CDR3 in amino acids: CSARPHRDRGLYSNQPQHF. In nucleotides, the CDR3 is TGCAGTGCTAGACCCCACCGGGACAGGGGATTGTATAGCAATCAGCCCCAGCATTTT.

The genes are TRBV27 and TRBJ2-1, with TRBD1 matching 8 bases. Per germline, CDR1 MNHEY and CDR2 SMNVEV (reference sequence). The CDR3 sequence is 15 residues long. V lost 5 bases to trimming and J lost 3 bases; unmatched junction nucleotides: 6. CDR3 in amino acids: CASSAGQVGYNEQFF. For the CDR3, the DNA is TGTGCCAGCAGTGCGGGACAGGTGGGCTACAATGAGCAGTTCTTC.

The chain joins TRBV20-1 to TRBJ2-5; D may be TRBD1 (5 bases). Germline V gene data show CDR1 as DFQATT and CDR2 as SNEGSKA (reference sequence). Trimming left V 5 bases short and J 5 bases short, with 12 bases between. CDR3 length: 12 amino acids. CDR3 region: CSAGAVFETQYF. The CDR3 bases are TGCAGTGCTGGGGCGGTATTTGAGACCCAGTACTTC.

The chain uses TRBV5-1 and TRBJ1-2, with 8 nucleotides matching TRBD1. The CDR3 totals 15 residues. In germline, CDR1 is SGHRS, CDR2 YFSETQ. Trimming removed 3 bases from V and 2 bases from J; junction bases left unmatched: 6. This CDR3 is CASSSGTGPNYGYTF. CDR3 nucleotide sequence: TGCGCCAGCAGCTCCGGGACAGGCCCGAACTATGGCTACACCTTC. Using reference TRBV5-1 and TRBJ1-2 for the parts outside the CDR3, the full variable domain is KAGVTQTPRYLIKTRGQQVTLSCSPISGHRSVSWYQQTPGQGLQFLFEYFSETQRNKGNFPGRFSGRQFSNSRSEMNVSTLELGDSALYLCASSSGTGPNYGYTFGSGTRLTVV.

In this sample, this clone turned up a few times. The chain joins TRBV6-6 to TRBJ1-1; D is undetermined. V gave up 2 bases and J gave up 1 base, with 8 bases separating them. CDR3 length: 14 amino acids. Germline V gives CDR1 MNHNY, CDR2 SVGAGI (reference sequence). CDR3 coding DNA: TGTGCCAGCAGTTACAAACAGACGAACACTGAAGCTTTCTTT. Its protein is CASSYKQTNTEAFF.

The chain is built from TRBV11-1 and TRBJ1-2; possible D gene TRBD1, 5 bases. The V gene's germline CDR1 is SGHAT and CDR2 FQDESV (reference sequence). The CDR3 contains 16 residues. With 6 bases removed from V and 5 bases from J, the gap between germline ends came to 22 bases. The CDR3 region has the DNA TGTGCCAGCAGAGGAGGGGCCGACAGCAGTTTTTATGGCTACACCTTC. This encodes CASRGGADSSFYGYTF.

The rearrangement joins TRBV11-3 to TRBJ1-6, with D perhaps TRBD1 (5 bases). This CDR3 is built from 14 residues. The germline V and J ends were trimmed by 5 bases and 13 bases, with 18 bases remaining between them. Germline CDR1 reads SGHNT; CDR2 reads YENEEA. The CDR3 nucleotides are TGTGCCAGCAGCCTCCGGGACGGCCAGGTTCCCCTCCACTTT. It specifies CASSLRDGQVPLHF.

This clone was picked up a small number of times. This chain uses TRBV6-6 with TRBJ1-5; 8 bases line up with TRBD1. V lost 6 bases, J lost 2 bases, and 15 bases stayed unmatched. Germline V CDR1 and CDR2: MNHNY, SVGAGI (reference sequence). This CDR3 spans 18 amino acids. The CDR3 bases are TGTGCCAGCAGCCCCGGGACAGGTAATTTTCAGGGCAATCAGCCCCAGCATTTT. This encodes CASSPGTGNFQGNQPQHF.

V usage is TRBV10-3 and J usage is TRBJ1-2; unclear D gene. Trimming shortened V by 4 bases and J by 6 bases, and 12 bases separated the two germline ends. CDR1 is ENHRY and CDR2 is SYGVKD in the germline V gene. The CDR3 loop spans 13 amino acids. In nucleotides, the CDR3 is TGTGCCATCAGTGGGACCCCGGACCATGGCTACACCTTC. It translates to CAISGTPDHGYTF.

In its sample, this clone was seen a few times. The chain has TRBV2 and TRBJ1-2; 7 bases agree with TRBD1. Germline V gene lookup returns CDR1 SNHLY and CDR2 FYNNEI. The CDR3 runs to 15 residues. Germline trimming cut 4 bases from V and 1 base from J; bases unmatched to any gene: 6. CDR3 nucleotide sequence: TGTGCCAGCAGTGCCGGGACAGCGCTTAACTATGGCTACACCTTC. As protein: CASSAGTALNYGYTF.

This clone is labeled large (0.1 to 1%). The chain carries TRBV20-1 and TRBJ1-3; D is uncertain. Trimming took off 0 bases at V and 0 bases at J, with 6 bases between the two ends. CDR1 is DFQATT and CDR2 is SNEGSKA in the germline V gene (reference sequence). This CDR3 has 14 amino acids. CDR3 residues: CSARDPRSGNTIYF. CDR3 nucleotide sequence: TGCAGTGCTAGAGATCCACGCTCTGGAAACACCATATATTTT.

The V and J genes are TRBV6-4 and TRBJ1-2; a possible D gene is TRBD1 (6 bases). Per the germline V gene, CDR1 is MRHNA and CDR2 is SNTAGT. V lost 6 bases and J 2 bases, leaving 19 bases between the germline ends. The CDR3 spans 16 residues. This chain's CDR3 is CASRPNYRQENYGYTF. In DNA form, the CDR3 reads TGTGCCAGCAGACCTAACTACCGACAGGAAAACTATGGCTACACCTTC.